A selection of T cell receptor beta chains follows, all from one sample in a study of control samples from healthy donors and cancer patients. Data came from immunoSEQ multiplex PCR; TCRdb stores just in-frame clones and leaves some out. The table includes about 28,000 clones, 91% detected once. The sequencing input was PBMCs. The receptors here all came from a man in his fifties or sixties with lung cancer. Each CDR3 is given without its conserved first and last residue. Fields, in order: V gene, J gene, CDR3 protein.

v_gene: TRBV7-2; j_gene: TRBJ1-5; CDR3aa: ASSFSGGRNQPQH
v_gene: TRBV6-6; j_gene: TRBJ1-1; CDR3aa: ASSYQGARAEAF
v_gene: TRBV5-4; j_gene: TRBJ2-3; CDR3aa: ASSLGLAGGSDTQY
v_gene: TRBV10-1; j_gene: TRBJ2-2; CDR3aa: ASSSAGVTGELF
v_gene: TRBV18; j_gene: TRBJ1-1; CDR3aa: ASSPAGPPTEAF
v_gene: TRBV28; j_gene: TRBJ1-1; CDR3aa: ASSKLRVGGDTEAF
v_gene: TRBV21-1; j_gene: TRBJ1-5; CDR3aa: ASSKRGRGNQPQH
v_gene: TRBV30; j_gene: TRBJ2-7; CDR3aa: AWSHRDGTGILYEQY
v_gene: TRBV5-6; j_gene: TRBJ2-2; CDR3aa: ASTKLGTANTGELF
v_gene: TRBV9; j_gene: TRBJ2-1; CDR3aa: ASSARTSYNEQF
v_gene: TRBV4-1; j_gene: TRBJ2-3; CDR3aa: ASSRLAGGVNTQY
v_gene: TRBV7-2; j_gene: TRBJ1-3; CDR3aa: ASSAGSGNTIY
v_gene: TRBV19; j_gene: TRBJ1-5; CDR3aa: ASSIAVPVLSNQPQH
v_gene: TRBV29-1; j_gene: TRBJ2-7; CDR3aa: SALQDLPYEQY
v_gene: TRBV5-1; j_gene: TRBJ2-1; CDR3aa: ASSLVPRDSVDNEQF
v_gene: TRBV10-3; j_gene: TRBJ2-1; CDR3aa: AISESPGSGGHNEQF
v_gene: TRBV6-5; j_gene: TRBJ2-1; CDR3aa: ASSPYSGTYNEQF
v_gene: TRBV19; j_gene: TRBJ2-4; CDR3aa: ASSSLGQGTNLAKNIQY
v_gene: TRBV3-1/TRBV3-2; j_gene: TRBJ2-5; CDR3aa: ASRRSGGPQETQY
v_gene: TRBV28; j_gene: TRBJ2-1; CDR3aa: ASSPGQGALADNEQF
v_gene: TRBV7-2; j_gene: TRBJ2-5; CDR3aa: ASTLGQGTLRETQY
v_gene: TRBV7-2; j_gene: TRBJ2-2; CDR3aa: ASSLGHFSNTGELF
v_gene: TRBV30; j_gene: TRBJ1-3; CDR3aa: AWSGLMSSGNTIY
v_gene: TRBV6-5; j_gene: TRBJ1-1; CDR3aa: ASSYPQGGSAF
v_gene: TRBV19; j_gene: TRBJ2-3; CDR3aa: ASSPNTDTQY
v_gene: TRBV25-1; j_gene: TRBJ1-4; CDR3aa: ASRQTGLGEKLF
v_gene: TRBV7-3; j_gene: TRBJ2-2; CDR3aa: ASSLMGRGDTGELF
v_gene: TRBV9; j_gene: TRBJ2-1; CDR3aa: ASSVASSSGEQF
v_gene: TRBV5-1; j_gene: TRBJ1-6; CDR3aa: ASSQDRGAGPLH
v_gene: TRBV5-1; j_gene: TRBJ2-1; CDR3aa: ASSLGPNNEQF
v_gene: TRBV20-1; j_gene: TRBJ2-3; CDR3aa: SASRTSGGGVTQY
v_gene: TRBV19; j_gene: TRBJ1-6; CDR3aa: ASSIQGQGASSPLH
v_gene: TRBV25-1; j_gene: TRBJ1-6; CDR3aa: ASRVSNSPLH
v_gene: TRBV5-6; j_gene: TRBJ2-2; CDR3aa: ASSLTPQGPGELF
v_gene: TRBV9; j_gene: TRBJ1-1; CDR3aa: ASSQDRELNTEAF
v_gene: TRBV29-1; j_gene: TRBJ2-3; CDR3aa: SVEGLAGGTDTQY
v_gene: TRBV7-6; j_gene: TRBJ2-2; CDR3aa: ASSLNSGNTGELF
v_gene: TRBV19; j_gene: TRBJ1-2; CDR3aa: ASSRQQGRDGYT
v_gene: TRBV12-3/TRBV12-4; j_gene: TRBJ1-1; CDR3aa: ASSFPGKSAF
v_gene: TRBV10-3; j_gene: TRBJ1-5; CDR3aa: AIRTVQGYSNQPQH
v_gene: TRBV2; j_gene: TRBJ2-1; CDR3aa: ASNQRGTAYNEQF
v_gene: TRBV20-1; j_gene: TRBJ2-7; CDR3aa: SASYPWSSYEQY
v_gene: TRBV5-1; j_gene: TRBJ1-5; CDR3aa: ASSSVPGNQPQH
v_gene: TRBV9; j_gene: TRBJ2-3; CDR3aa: ASSGGRYTDTQY
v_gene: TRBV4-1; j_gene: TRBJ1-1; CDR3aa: ASSQDLYRWNTEAF
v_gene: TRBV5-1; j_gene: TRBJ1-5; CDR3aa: ASSLGPGRVDHQPQH